These 27 T cell receptor beta chains were all obtained from the same sample, sequenced in a study of blood T cell repertoires in COVID-19. Libraries were prepared by immunoSEQ multiplex PCR; TCRdb keeps only in-frame clonotypes and omits some of them. The sample contains a few hundred thousand clones, 81% of which appear only once. Sequencing was performed on peripheral blood. The receptors originated from a human donor with acute or convalescent COVID-19. The donor label of this sample is uncertain.

This clone showed up just once. The gene calls are TRBV29-1 and TRBJ1-2, with D hard to call. CDR3 length: 12 residues. Trimming cost V 2 bases and J 4 bases, with 8 bases left between them. The V gene's germline CDR1 is SQVTM and CDR2 ANQGSEA. The CDR3 is CSVERPSYGYTF. CDR3 sequence (DNA): TGCAGCGTTGAAAGGCCTAGCTATGGCTACACCTTC.

This sequence joins TRBV5-1 and TRBJ2-3; TRBD2 matches 8 bases. Trimming removed 4 bases from V and 6 bases from J; junction bases left unmatched: 19. CDR1 SGHRS and CDR2 YFSETQ come from the germline V gene. The CDR3 runs 18 residues. CDR3 protein: CASSPGESPRGGRDTQYF. In DNA, the CDR3 is TGCGCCAGCAGCCCAGGGGAGTCCCCCCGGGGGGGACGGGATACGCAGTATTTT.

The chain couples TRBV7-6 to TRBJ1-6; TRBD1 agrees at 12 bases. The germline V gene has CDR1 SGHVS and CDR2 FNYEAQ. The trim removed 5 bases at V and 8 bases at J, leaving 16 bases unmatched. CDR3 length: 19 residues. CDR3 residues: CASSPCAGTGGDRDSPLHF. CDR3 bases: TGTGCCAGCAGCCCCTGTGCCGGGACAGGGGGCGATCGGGATTCACCCCTCCACTTT.

V is TRBV3-1 (or the pseudogene TRBV3-2) and J is TRBJ1-6; TRBD1 is a possible D gene (6 bases). Deletions cut 4 bases from V and 6 bases from J, with 10 bases between. Per germline, CDR1 LGHDT and CDR2 YNNKEL (reference sequence). This CDR3 contains 14 residues. In DNA form, the CDR3 reads TGTGCCAGCAGCCGTACAGGGACTAATTCACCCCTCCACTTT. The encoded protein is CASSRTGTNSPLHF.

The chain joins TRBV11-2 to TRBJ2-1; 8 bases line up with TRBD1. Germline V gives CDR1 SGHAT, CDR2 FQNNGV. This CDR3 has 15 residues. V lost 4 bases to trimming and J lost 6 bases; unmatched junction nucleotides: 8. This CDR3 reads CASSSTGVGGNEQFF. CDR3 bases: TGTGCCAGCAGCTCGACAGGGGTCGGGGGCAATGAGCAGTTCTTC.

The V call is TRBV11-1, the J call TRBJ1-2; D is unresolved. Germline V gene sequence: CDR1 SGHAT, CDR2 FQDESV (reference sequence). Trimming took 5 bases from V and 4 from J, leaving 11 bases between them. The CDR3 covers 13 residues. The CDR3 region has the DNA TGTGCCAGCAGCCCAGGTCCTCTCTATGGCTACACCTTC. Translating it yields CASSPGPLYGYTF.

This clone came up once. The gene calls are TRBV7-9 and TRBJ1-4; TRBD1 matches at 8 bases. The germline V gene encodes CDR1 SEHNR and CDR2 FQNEAQ (reference sequence). CDR3 length equals 15 residues. V was clipped by 5 bases and J by 4 bases; unmatched bases: 6. The CDR3 nucleotides read TGTGCCAGCAGCGGAAGGACAGGGTTTAATGAAAAACTGTTTTTT. Protein: CASSGRTGFNEKLFF.

This clone was seen a single time. The gene calls are TRBV5-1 and TRBJ2-3; D unclear. The CDR3 is made up of 12 amino acids. Germline V gene lookup returns CDR1 SGHRS and CDR2 YFSETQ. Trimming left V 0 bases short and J 4 bases short, with 3 bases between. The CDR3 is CASSLASDTQYF. In DNA form, the CDR3 reads TGCGCCAGCAGCTTGGCGTCAGATACGCAGTATTTT.

A note on this clone: Other DNA sequences within the sample encode an identical CDR3. The genes are TRBV28 and TRBJ1-6, with D possibly matching TRBD1 (5 bases). V was shortened by 6 bases and J by 0 bases, with 12 bases between the two germline ends. The CDR3 runs to 16 residues. CDR1 and CDR2 from the germline V gene are MDHEN and SYDVKM. Here the CDR3 reads CASRLGGSSYNSPLHF. The CDR3 coding sequence is TGTGCCAGCAGGCTTGGGGGGAGCTCCTATAATTCACCCCTCCACTTT.

This sequence joins TRBV7-9 and TRBJ1-6; no reliable D call. V lost 5 bases to trimming and J lost 5 bases, with 10 bases between them. The CDR3 is 14 amino acids. Germline V gene sequence: CDR1 SEHNR, CDR2 FQNEAQ (reference sequence). CDR3 nucleotide sequence: TGTGCCAGCAGCGCGACTTCGAATAATTCACCCCTCCACTTT. Protein product: CASSATSNNSPLHF.

The chain employs TRBV7-8 and TRBJ1-5; 10 bases are shared with TRBD1. The CDR3 is 15 residues long. Germline assignment: CDR1 SGHVS and CDR2 FQNEAQ. Trimming cost V 1 base and J 6 bases; bases outside gene matches: 3. CDR3 in amino acids: CASSLGQGAGQPQHF. In DNA, the CDR3 is TGTGCCAGCAGCTTAGGACAGGGGGCGGGTCAGCCCCAGCATTTT.

The gene calls are TRBV25-1 and TRBJ1-1; no firm D call. The CDR3 is made up of 12 amino acids. With 8 bases removed from V and 4 bases from J, the gap between germline ends came to 11 bases. Per germline, CDR1 MGHDK and CDR2 SYGVNS. The CDR3 nucleotides are TGTGCCAGCCGACAACACCGCACTGAAGCTTTCTTT. It yields the protein CASRQHRTEAFF.

The chain links TRBV12-3 or TRBV12-4 to TRBJ1-1; 7 bases map to TRBD1. The trim removed 7 bases at V and 12 bases at J, leaving 8 bases unmatched. The CDR3 runs 11 residues. For the CDR3, the DNA is TGTGCCAGCACTGCTAACAGGGGATCTTTCTTT. Its translation: CASTANRGSFF.

In this sample, this clone turned up once. The rearrangement links TRBV7-9 to TRBJ2-5; tentative D call: TRBD1 (6 bases). Germline V gives CDR1 SEHNR, CDR2 FQNEAQ (reference sequence). The CDR3 contains 13 residues. With 4 bases removed from V and 7 bases from J, the gap between germline ends came to 13 bases. CDR3 coding DNA: TGTGCCAGCAGCTCACCGCTACAGGGGACCCAGTACTTC. Encoded protein: CASSSPLQGTQYF.

V gene TRBV25-1 combines with J gene TRBJ1-1; D is unclear. The CDR3 runs to 14 residues. V dropped 8 bases and J dropped 6 bases, with 19 bases sitting between them. The germline gives CDR1 MGHDK, CDR2 SYGVNS. CDR3 coding DNA: TGTGCCAGCGGAGACTCGGGGAGTCGGGCTGAAGCTTTCTTT. It is translated as CASGDSGSRAEAFF.

This clone came up a few times. The rearrangement links TRBV15 to TRBJ2-7; possibly TRBD2 for D (6 bases). This CDR3 region has 16 residues. The germline gives CDR1 LNHNV, CDR2 YYDKDF (reference sequence). V dropped 0 bases and J dropped 2 bases, with 14 bases sitting between them. CDR3 nucleotide sequence: TGTGCCACCAGCAGAGATAGGCCGGGAGCCCCCTACGAGCAGTACTTC. Protein product: CATSRDRPGAPYEQYF.

This chain joins TRBV6-5 and TRBJ2-1; D is uncertain. Trimming removed 6 bases from V and 4 bases from J, with 10 bases in between. The germline gives CDR1 MNHEY, CDR2 SVGAGI. The CDR3 sequence is 13 residues long. This chain's CDR3 is CASRRLGYNEQFF. The CDR3 nucleotides read TGTGCCAGCAGGCGGCTAGGATACAATGAGCAGTTCTTC.

This clone has only one observation. CDR3 nucleotides: TGCAGCGTTGAAGGGGGACCGGGACATCAGTATGGCTACACCTTC. Protein sequence: CSVEGGPGHQYGYTF. The chain combines TRBV29-1 with TRBJ1-2, with D tentatively TRBD1 (6 bases). This CDR3 has 15 amino acids. From germline, CDR1 is SQVTM and CDR2 ANQGSEA. V gave up 1 base and J gave up 5 bases, with 17 bases separating them.

V usage is TRBV6-4 and J usage is TRBJ2-1; 13 nucleotides agree with TRBD2. V lost 3 bases, J lost 4 bases, and 0 bases stayed unmatched. Germline V gives CDR1 MRHNA, CDR2 SNTAGT. CDR3 size: 15 residues. The CDR3 loop reads CASSEGLAGYNEQFF. The CDR3 coding sequence is TGTGCCAGCAGTGAGGGACTAGCGGGGTACAATGAGCAGTTCTTC.

V and J are TRBV30 and TRBJ1-2; 7 nucleotides align to TRBD1. Germline CDR1 reads GTSNPN; CDR2 reads SVGIG (reference sequence). This CDR3 has 17 residues. V was pared by 2 bases and J by 3 bases, with 15 bases of the junction left unmatched. The CDR3 reads CAWSRGLGQQGDYGYTF. The DNA of the CDR3 is TGTGCCTGGAGTCGTGGTTTAGGACAGCAGGGGGACTATGGCTACACCTTC.

This clone occurred once. V gene TRBV15 combines with J gene TRBJ2-7; 12 nucleotides match TRBD2. Germline values: CDR1 LNHNV, CDR2 YYDKDF (reference sequence). The CDR3 has 16 residues. V was pared by 2 bases and J by 2 bases, with 4 bases of the junction left unmatched. CDR3 in DNA: TGTGCCACCAGCAGACCAGGACTAGCGGGAACCTACGAGCAGTACTTC. Protein sequence: CATSRPGLAGTYEQYF.

The chain is built from TRBV4-2 and TRBJ2-3; D possibly corresponds to TRBD1 (6 bases). The CDR3 runs to 15 residues. Germline CDR1 and CDR2: LGHNA and YNFKEQ. V lost 4 bases and J 0 bases, leaving 11 bases between the germline ends. DNA of the CDR3: TGTGCCAGCAGCCTCCGACAGGCAAGCACAGATACGCAGTATTTT. Translated, it gives CASSLRQASTDTQYF.

In its sample, this clone was seen a few times. The chain carries TRBV19 and TRBJ2-1, with 7 bases fitting TRBD1. This CDR3 has 13 residues. With 8 bases clipped from V and 1 base from J, the junction kept 2 bases outside the gene matches. Germline V gives CDR1 LNHDA, CDR2 SQIVND (reference sequence). The CDR3 here is CASSRGSYNEQFF. The CDR3 region has the DNA TGTGCCAGTTCCAGGGGGTCCTACAATGAGCAGTTCTTC.

The V call is TRBV9, the J call TRBJ2-3; D may be TRBD2 (6 bases). This CDR3 is built from 16 residues. Trimming stripped 6 bases from V and 6 bases from J, with 23 bases between. Germline-derived CDR1 and CDR2 are SGDLS and YYNGEE. The CDR3 protein is CASTALHLGRTDTQYF. The CDR3 bases are TGTGCCAGCACCGCCCTCCACCTAGGGAGGACGGATACGCAGTATTTT.

Worth noting for this clone: Other DNA variants within this sample encode the same CDR3. The V and J genes are TRBV6-5 and TRBJ2-2; unclear D gene. V was pared by 2 bases and J by 4 bases, with 5 bases between. This CDR3 has 13 residues. Looked up from germline, CDR1 is MNHEY and CDR2 is SVGAGI. CDR3 in DNA: TGTGCCAGCAGTTACGACTCCACCGGGGAGCTGTTTTTT. Encoded protein: CASSYDSTGELFF.

The rearrangement uses TRBV5-6 and TRBJ1-1; 7 bases line up with TRBD1. V shed 2 bases and J 1 base; nucleotides not matched to a gene: 5. The germline CDR1 and CDR2 sequences are SGHDT and YYEEEE. The CDR3 runs 15 residues. CDR3: CASSFRQGKNTEAFF. The CDR3, as DNA: TGTGCCAGCAGCTTTAGACAGGGCAAGAACACTGAAGCTTTCTTT.

This chain links TRBV19 with TRBJ2-1; a weak D match, TRBD2 (6 bases). Trimming removed 5 bases at V and 12 bases at J, with 14 bases between. The CDR3 loop spans 12 amino acids. In germline, CDR1 is LNHDA, CDR2 SQIVND (reference sequence). The CDR3 nucleotides read TGTGCCAGTAGTGAATTCCGGGGGTGGCAGTTCTTC. Translation: CASSEFRGWQFF.